This TCR beta chain was sequenced for a study of blood T cell repertoires in COVID-19. On the study more broadly: Acute and convalescent COVID-19 samples came from the United States, Italy and Spain. The analysed material was cDNA or gDNA that came from T cells, B-cell-depleted T cells, or PBMCs.

Trimming removed 9 bases from V and 5 bases from J; junction bases left unmatched: 6. This CDR3 is 13 amino acids long. Germline V lookup: CDR1 ENHRY, CDR2 SYGVKD. This study enrolled people aged 18 to 89 from approximately 25 US geographic areas. Cohorts were determined from participant-reported clinical history. The assay was immunoSEQ multiplex PCR, and TCRdb's table has in-frame clones only and misses some. The sample has 310,000 or so clones, approximately 89% seen once; the top ten hold 9.5%. The specimen sequenced was PBMCs or T cells enriched from blood (not recorded which). This receptor was identified in a woman aged 40-49 years who had recovered from COVID-19. This chain joins TRBV10-3 and TRBJ1-2, with TRBD1 matching over 10 bases. The CDR3 DNA sequence: TGTGCCATGAGACAGGGGGCGGAATATGGCTACACCTTC. This gives the protein CAMRQGAEYGYTF.